The 18 T cell receptor beta chains listed next were all sequenced from one sample in a study of regulatory T cells in long-lasting Graves disease. Combining iRepertoire HTBI primers with Arm-PCR of CDR3 regions, the authors built TCR beta libraries. TCRdb used MiXCR to reprocess the multiplex PCR reads, holding one entry per CDR3 protein. This table has around 450,000 distinct CDR3 sequences, under 25% appearing once. Time point given: persistent/refractory GD, antithyroid drugs over 5 years with positive TRAb. There was RNA extracted from PBMCs, and the TCR library was made from it. This material consisted of peripheral blood mononuclear cells (PBMCs), taken when the disease was refractory, from a patient treated with antithyroid drugs. Source of these receptors: a female donor with Graves disease.

The chain uses TRBV7-2 and TRBJ2-1; D gene uncertain. This CDR3 contains 13 residues. V was cut by 5 bases and J by 10 bases, with 15 bases left in between. CDR1 and CDR2 (germline): SGHTA, FQGNSA. The CDR3 loop is CASSPLGLEEQFF. CDR3 bases: TGTGCCAGCAGCCCATTAGGCCTGGAGGAGCAGTTCTTC.

This clonotype was found many times. J is TRBJ1-4 and V is TRBV10-3, with 9 bases lining up with TRBD1. Germline CDR1 is ENHRY and CDR2 is SYGVKD. The CDR3 consists of 12 residues. Germline trimming cut 8 bases from V and 7 bases from J; bases unmatched to any gene: 2. The CDR3 reads CAIRDRAEKLFF. The DNA for the CDR3 is TGTGCCATCCGGGACAGGGCTGAAAAACTGTTTTTT.

CDR3 loop: CASSQVGTGEETQYF. The DNA for the CDR3 is TGTGCCAGCAGCCAAGTCGGGACAGGGGAGGAGACCCAGTACTTC. The chain has TRBV4-2 and TRBJ2-5, with 10 positions matching TRBD1. Looked up from germline, CDR1 is LGHNA and CDR2 is YNFKEQ. With V trimmed by 1 base and J by 5 bases, 4 bases remained unmatched. The CDR3 is made up of 15 amino acids.

Note on this clonotype: This may be a read error, as it is one base from a much larger clone. The DNA of the CDR3 is TGTGCCAGCACGCTTTGGGACTGGGTGCCTCGATTAACCGGGGAGCCGTTTTTT. Amino acid sequence: CASTLWDWVPRLTGEPFF. The V and J genes are TRBV12-3 or TRBV12-4 and TRBJ2-2; D may be TRBD2 (6 bases). The CDR3 sequence is 18 residues long.

This clonotype occurred many times. The chain links TRBV29-1 to TRBJ2-7, with 8 bases identical to TRBD2. J gave up 3 bases and V 4 bases, and 8 bases lay outside the gene matches. CDR3 size: 14 residues. Looked up from germline, CDR1 is SQVTM and CDR2 is ANQGSEA. The CDR3 sequence is CSVVGLAGIYEQYF. The CDR3 bases are TGCAGCGTTGTAGGGCTAGCGGGTATCTACGAGCAGTACTTC.

This chain uses TRBV27 with TRBJ1-6; D not certain. From germline, CDR1 is MNHEY and CDR2 SMNVEV (reference sequence). Trimming left V 3 bases short and J 3 bases short, with 12 bases between. There are 16 residues in the CDR3. CDR3 coding DNA: TGTGCCAGCAGTTTCTCACCGGGCTTCTATAATTCACCCCTCCACTTT. It specifies CASSFSPGFYNSPLHF.

In this sample, this clonotype turned up many times. V gene TRBV20-1 combines with J gene TRBJ2-7; TRBD1 matches 7 bases. With 3 bases clipped from V and 0 bases from J, the junction kept 5 bases outside the gene matches. CDR1 is DFQATT, CDR2 SNEGSKA, per germline (reference sequence). The CDR3 is made up of 14 amino acids. CDR3 residues: CSAREGTASYEQYF. CDR3 DNA: TGCAGTGCTAGGGAAGGGACAGCCTCCTACGAGCAGTACTTC.

This clonotype came up a few times. This chain uses TRBV30 with TRBJ2-5, with a possible D match to TRBD1 (6 bases). The germline V and J ends were trimmed by 4 bases and 4 bases, with 10 bases remaining between them. The CDR3 consists of 12 residues. Germline V lookup: CDR1 GTSNPN, CDR2 SVGIG (reference sequence). CDR3 protein: CAWTPGAETQYF. The CDR3 DNA reads as TGTGCCTGGACCCCAGGGGCAGAGACCCAGTACTTC.

This clonotype has just a few counts. The rearrangement links TRBV20-1 to TRBJ1-1, with a tentative D call TRBD1 (6 bases). With 6 bases removed from V and 3 bases from J, the gap between germline ends came to 14 bases. The CDR3 consists of 13 residues. Germline values: CDR1 DFQATT, CDR2 SNEGSKA (reference sequence). The CDR3 DNA reads as TGCAGTGCAACCAAGGGGGAGCACACTGAAGCTTTCTTT. Amino acid sequence: CSATKGEHTEAFF.

This clonotype turned up a few times. The chain has TRBV4-1 and TRBJ2-5, with unresolved D. The germline V gene has CDR1 MGHRA and CDR2 YSYEKL. This CDR3 comprises 16 residues. Trimming removed 1 base from V and 2 bases from J, with 14 bases in between. The CDR3 nucleotides are TGCGCCAGCAGCCAAGCAGGCAGAAATAAACAAGAGACCCAGTACTTC. Its translation is CASSQAGRNKQETQYF.

This clonotype was detected many times. The V call is TRBV7-9, the J call TRBJ1-1; 8 nucleotides align to TRBD1. Germline V CDR1 and CDR2: SEHNR, FQNEAQ (reference sequence). J gave up 3 bases and V 5 bases, and 8 bases lay outside the gene matches. The CDR3 length is 15 residues. CDR3 bases: TGTGCCAGCAGCGCAATGGACAGGGAGGACACTGAAGCTTTCTTT. Translation gives CASSAMDREDTEAFF.

This clonotype was recorded at least ten times. This chain connects TRBV19 to TRBJ1-2; 10 bases are shared with TRBD1. This CDR3 comprises 14 residues. Germline V gives CDR1 LNHDA, CDR2 SQIVND (reference sequence). With V trimmed by 3 bases and J by 6 bases, 4 bases remained unmatched. The CDR3 loop is CASSMGQGWDGYTF. CDR3 nucleotide sequence: TGTGCCAGTAGTATGGGACAGGGGTGGGATGGCTACACCTTC.

Regarding this clonotype: At one of its ends the junction is not consistent with the germline gene, which may arise from a read error. The chain uses TRBV27 and TRBJ2-1; no reliable D call. The germline V gene has CDR1 MNHEY and CDR2 SMNVEV (reference sequence). The CDR3 totals 11 residues. CDR3 sequence reads: CLCVGYGEQFF. CDR3 nucleotide sequence: TGCTTATGTGTGGGATACGGTGAGCAGTTCTTC.

This clonotype was seen more than once but under ten times. The rearrangement links TRBV20-1 to TRBJ2-3; no firm D call. The CDR3 runs 16 residues. Trimming shortened V by 0 bases and J by 6 bases, and 19 bases separated the two germline ends. Looked up from germline, CDR1 is DFQATT and CDR2 is SNEGSKA (reference sequence). Written as DNA, the CDR3 is TGCAGTGCTAGAGATAGGCAGAAGGGCATCTGGGATACGCAGTATTTT. Its translation is CSARDRQKGIWDTQYF.

The CDR3 DNA sequence: TGTGCCAGCAGCTTTTCAGGGAAATACAATGAGCAGTTCTTC. The encoded protein is CASSFSGKYNEQFF. This sequence joins TRBV7-3 and TRBJ2-1, with D maybe TRBD1 (5 bases). V was shortened by 3 bases and J by 4 bases, with 10 bases between the two germline ends. This CDR3 is built from 14 residues. Germline V gene data show CDR1 as SGHTA and CDR2 as FQGTGA. The full variable domain, with the rest looked up from reference TRBV7-3 and TRBJ2-1, is GAGVSQTPSNKVTEKGKYVELRCDPISGHTALYWYRQSLGQGPEFLIYFQGTGAADDSGLPNDRFFAVRPEGSVSTLKIQRTERGDSAVYLCASSFSGKYNEQFFGPGTRLTVL.

The V gene is TRBV24-1, the J gene TRBJ1-5; TRBD1 matches at 8 bases. This CDR3 spans 18 amino acids. The V and J ends lost 4 bases and 4 bases, in that order; junction bases with no gene match: 14. CDR1 and CDR2 (germline): KGHDR, SFDVKD. This CDR3 reads CATSDSGQGGTINQPQHF. CDR3 bases: TGTGCCACCAGTGACTCCGGACAGGGTGGAACCATTAATCAGCCCCAGCATTTT.

This clonotype was counted many times. The chain uses TRBV7-9 and TRBJ2-5; TRBD1 is a possible D gene (6 bases). The CDR3 totals 14 residues. V lost 5 bases and J lost 1, with 11 bases in between. Germline values: CDR1 SEHNR, CDR2 FQNEAQ (reference sequence). The CDR3 sequence is CASSPGVLQETQYF. The CDR3 region has the DNA TGTGCCAGCAGCCCAGGGGTACTCCAAGAGACCCAGTACTTC.

In this sample, this clonotype turned up many times. The chain joins TRBV2 to TRBJ1-1; TRBD1 is a possible D gene (5 bases). The germline V and J ends were trimmed by 2 bases and 3 bases, with 10 bases remaining between them. Germline V gene data show CDR1 as SNHLY and CDR2 as FYNNEI. This CDR3 has 14 residues. CDR3 region: CASSERGTDTEAFF. The CDR3 DNA is TGTGCCAGCAGTGAACGGGGGACGGACACTGAAGCTTTCTTT.